The clone carrying this T cell receptor (beta chain) was picked up one time. Its specificity is unknown. These data belong to a study of OX40 agonist ivuxolimab in advanced cancers. The method was immunoSEQ multiplex PCR; TCRdb's version includes in-frame clones alone and lacks a portion of them. The profile shows some 45,000 clones, approximately 80% of them singletons. Study results and caveats: It was not determined which antigens were specifically recognized by the peripheral T cells that had undergone clonal expansion. Both blood CD4+ and CD8+ T cells showed clonal growth by week 6 at 0.1 to 3.0 mg/kg.

Germline V gives CDR1 SGHRS, CDR2 YFSETQ. The CDR3 is 14 amino acids. The germline V and J ends were trimmed by 0 bases and 6 bases, with 12 bases remaining between them. The receptor comes from an adult with an advanced solid tumor such as melanoma, head and neck, liver or kidney cancer. This chain links TRBV5-1 with TRBJ1-1; D ambiguous. The source material was CD4+ or CD8+ T cells sorted from blood, sampled in a trial of the OX40 agonist ivuxolimab. The CDR3 is CASSLEVGRAEAFF. Here the CDR3 DNA reads TGCGCCAGCAGCTTGGAAGTGGGTAGGGCTGAAGCTTTCTTT.